The text below deals with one T cell receptor (beta chain). Its cognate antigen has yet to be identified. No quality values exist for individual bases; no much larger clone is one base distant. The data originate from a study of blood T cell repertoires in COVID-19 (dated by TCRdb to about 2020). Turning to the overall study: The collaborator samples originated in the United States, Italy and Spain and spanned the acute and convalescent phases of COVID-19. A de-identified subject ID, COVID-19 status, age in years and sex were almost always included in the sample metadata. A freely available public database, intended as a resource for researchers studying the immune response to SARS-CoV-2, is where the repertoires were released. The prospective study material was composed of cDNA or gDNA derived from T cells, B-cell-depleted T cells, or PBMCs. Subjects who had been exposed to COVID-19, were actively infected with it, or had recovered from it provided the deeply sampled blood TCRbeta repertoires that made up the dataset. Samples were obtained from the ongoing ImmuneRACE study (first 160 participants) and from over a thousand subjects provided by 6 global collaborators. Where available, HLA class I and class II types were taken from metadata supplied by the sample provider and were not determined by assay-based typing.

The immunoSEQ Assay, a bias-controlled multiplex PCR, was used to amplify TCRbeta CDR3 regions from genomic DNA. The paper's data handling went like this. The number of nucleated cells in each sample was estimated from the amplification of reference gene primers within the assay. Sequence reads were collapsed and filtered to measure the absolute abundance of every unique TCRbeta CDR3 rearrangement. For each sample, productive Simpson clonality was calculated as the square root of Simpson's diversity index across productive rearrangements. The immuneACCESS repertoire file appears here via TCRdb, limited to in-frame rearrangements. These files lack a portion of the clones; in checked studies, under half of the deficit traces to unresolved V genes, and the cause of the others is not known. V, J and clone size derive from that table, while D and trimming were established from the DNA sequence. Counted in this sample were 220,000 or so clones; roughly 86% of them appeared once. The ten most abundant clones make up around 2% of the sample.

The investigation overall reported the following: Clinical and demographic metadata were provided uncurated, with the amount varying by source and participant.

Enrolling through a virtual design, the prospective study's participants ranged in age from roughly 18 to 89 years and lived across roughly 23 United States geographic areas. In the prospective study, cohorts were assigned on the basis of participant-reported clinical history obtained from a screening survey and a study questionnaire. For ImmuneRACE Cohort 3, a participant was defined as recovered based on two consecutive negative NP/OP PCR tests, clearance by a healthcare professional, or resolution of symptoms. In the prospective study, whole blood, serum and a nasopharyngeal or oropharyngeal swab were collected from each participant by mobile phlebotomists. Over a 2-month period, participants in the prospective study had the option of providing additional blood draws and questionnaires. Blood samples from the prospective study were shipped frozen or at room temperature prior to DNA extraction.

The sequence was obtained from a woman aged 50 to 65 who had recovered from COVID-19. Input material: PBMCs or T cells enriched from blood (not recorded which).

The base sequence is TGCAGCGAATGGGGGGAGAGGACTTACAATGAGCAGTTCTTC. The resulting protein is CSEWGERTYNEQFF. In this chain, TRBV29-1 is recombined with TRBJ2-1, with TRBD2 as a weak D call on 6 bases. The CDR3 contains 14 residues, cysteine and phenylalanine counted. Left in the record is the CDR3 DNA by itself, 42 bases read in frame from the first base. CDR1 SQVTM and CDR2 ANQGSEA are derived from the germline V gene. Cut back by 7 bases and 4 bases, the V and J ends lie 17 bases apart.